One and the same sample provided the 26 T cell receptor beta chains below, sequenced in a study of cytomegalovirus exposure and HLA in healthy donors. The PCR ran on 60 Vbeta and 13 Jbeta primers. The table came from immunoSEQ multiplex PCR; TCRdb's copy has only in-frame clones and leaves some out. Of approximately 290,000 clones in the sample, about four fifths were seen once. Specimen: PBMCs. All receptors come from a girl aged 2 to 9 in good health and CMV-seronegative.

The chain links TRBV2 to TRBJ1-1, with unresolved D. CDR1 and CDR2 (germline): SNHLY, FYNNEI. Trimming removed 7 bases at V and 1 base at J, with 10 bases between. The CDR3 consists of 13 residues. The CDR3 reads CASKRSRNTEAFF. DNA of the CDR3: TGTGCCAGCAAACGGTCCCGGAACACTGAAGCTTTCTTT.

This chain connects TRBV6-5 to TRBJ1-1; D might be TRBD1 (5 bases). This CDR3 region has 16 residues. Per the germline V gene, CDR1 is MNHEY and CDR2 is SVGAGI. Trimming took 0 bases from V and 1 from J, leaving 12 bases between them. Here the CDR3 DNA reads TGTGCCAGCAGTTACTCGAAAAACAGGCCGAACACTGAAGCTTTCTTT. Its translation is CASSYSKNRPNTEAFF.

This clone was found once. The chain couples TRBV6-5 to TRBJ1-2; possible D gene TRBD1, 5 bases. Trimming pared 1 base from V and 6 bases from J, leaving 6 bases between. Germline CDR1 is MNHEY and CDR2 is SVGAGI. The CDR3 loop spans 12 amino acids. CDR3 sequence: CASSYLGDGYTF. CDR3 DNA sequence: TGTGCCAGCAGTTACTTAGGGGATGGCTACACCTTC.

The chain joins TRBV12-5 to TRBJ2-4; TRBD2 matches at 10 bases. Germline V gene lookup returns CDR1 LGHNT and CDR2 FRNRAP. J was trimmed by 9 bases and V by 7 bases; bases with no gene match: 9. The CDR3 has 14 residues. The CDR3 protein is CASALTSGIGIQYF. The CDR3 bases are TGTGCTAGTGCCCTAACTAGCGGGATTGGCATTCAGTACTTC.

This clone was found once. This chain uses TRBV12-5 with TRBJ2-7; D is ambiguous. The CDR3 loop spans 14 amino acids. V lost 6 bases and J 3 bases, leaving 15 bases between the germline ends. In germline, CDR1 is LGHNT, CDR2 FRNRAP. The CDR3 sequence: CASGSGNTVYEQYF. CDR3 in DNA: TGTGCTAGTGGCTCCGGAAATACAGTCTACGAGCAGTACTTC.

This clone was found once. The rearrangement joins TRBV10-3 to TRBJ1-2, with 8 bases that match TRBD1. The CDR3 length is 13 residues. J lost 5 bases, V lost 4 bases, and 3 bases had no gene match. Germline V gene lookup returns CDR1 ENHRY and CDR2 SYGVKD. The CDR3 region has the DNA TGTGCCATCAGTGTGGGACAGGATTATGGCTACACCTTC. Translation: CAISVGQDYGYTF.

Here the CDR3 reads CASSESKGRLSGNTIYF. The CDR3 nucleotides read TGCGCCAGCAGTGAGTCGAAGGGGCGGCTCTCTGGAAACACCATATATTTT. This chain joins TRBV10-2 and TRBJ1-3; maybe TRBD1 (5 bases). V lost 0 bases and J 0 bases, leaving 12 bases between the germline ends. CDR1 and CDR2 (germline): WSHSY, SAAADI. The CDR3 is 17 amino acids.

The J gene is TRBJ1-2, the V gene TRBV5-1; 7 bases line up with TRBD1. V shed 0 bases and J 7 bases; nucleotides not matched to a gene: 6. Germline assignment: CDR1 SGHRS and CDR2 YFSETQ. This CDR3 is 14 amino acids long. DNA for the CDR3: TGCGCCAGCAGCTTGGGACAGGGTCAGGCTGGCTACACCTTC. Encoded protein: CASSLGQGQAGYTF.

The rearrangement joins TRBV9 to TRBJ1-5, with D unclear. Germline CDR1 reads SGDLS; CDR2 reads YYNGEE. CDR3 length: 15 residues. The V end lost 0 bases, the J end lost 7 bases, and 14 bases lay between the germline ends. CDR3 sequence (DNA): TGTGCCAGCAGCGTAGACCCGACTTCAGCACAGCCCCAGCATTTT. This codes for CASSVDPTSAQPQHF.

This clone appeared a few times. V and J are TRBV6-1 and TRBJ1-2; 7 bases map to TRBD1. The CDR3 runs 15 residues. Per germline, CDR1 MNHNS and CDR2 SASEGT. Germline trimming cut 6 bases from V and 2 bases from J; bases unmatched to any gene: 9. The CDR3 sequence: CASSLTGTANYGYTF. The CDR3 bases are TGTGCCAGCAGCCTAACTGGGACAGCCAACTATGGCTACACCTTC.

A few counts support this clone. The chain couples TRBV2 to TRBJ2-1; 11 bases are a match to TRBD2. This CDR3 is built from 16 residues. Trimming at V came to 8 bases and at J to 7 bases, leaving 13 bases not matched to a gene. CDR1 and CDR2 (germline): SNHLY, FYNNEI. The CDR3 bases are TGTGCCAGCCTATCCTCCTTAGCGGGGGGGCCGAATGAGCAGTTCTTC. It yields the protein CASLSSLAGGPNEQFF.

The V call is TRBV5-1, the J call TRBJ2-7; TRBD1 might be the D (6 bases). Germline V gives CDR1 SGHRS, CDR2 YFSETQ. The CDR3 runs 15 residues. V lost 2 bases and J lost 2, with 14 bases in between. The CDR3 spells CASSFGTYSTYEQYF. Written as DNA, the CDR3 is TGCGCCAGCAGCTTCGGGACATACTCAACCTACGAGCAGTACTTC.

This clone came up a few times. Written as DNA, the CDR3 is TGTGCCAGCAGCCTCTTCCCCGGGGAAGATACAGATACGCAGTATTTT. Translated: CASSLFPGEDTDTQYF. V and J are TRBV9 and TRBJ2-3; a possible D gene is TRBD2 (5 bases). CDR1 is SGDLS and CDR2 is YYNGEE in the germline V gene. CDR3 length: 16 residues. V lost 4 bases to trimming and J lost 3 bases, with 18 bases between them.

The J gene is TRBJ2-3, the V gene TRBV18, with TRBD1 matching 8 bases. This CDR3 contains 15 residues. CDR1 and CDR2 from the germline V gene are KGHSH and LQKENI. V was clipped by 4 bases and J by 4 bases; unmatched bases: 7. CDR3 nucleotides: TGTGCCAGCTCACAAGTCAGGGACAGGCCAGATACGCAGTATTTT. Amino acid sequence: CASSQVRDRPDTQYF.

The gene calls are TRBV30 and TRBJ1-2; possibly TRBD1 for D (6 bases). The germline gives CDR1 GTSNPN, CDR2 SVGIG (reference sequence). V was trimmed by 4 bases and J by 6 bases, leaving 15 bases between them. The CDR3 is 13 residues long. CDR3 residues: CAWKRGDTNGYTF. CDR3 nucleotide sequence: TGTGCCTGGAAGCGGGGGGACACAAATGGCTACACCTTC.

This clone has only a few counts. The chain couples TRBV7-9 to TRBJ1-2; D ambiguous. V dropped 2 bases and J dropped 2 bases, with 24 bases sitting between them. The CDR3 totals 19 residues. The germline V gene encodes CDR1 SEHNR and CDR2 FQNEAQ (reference sequence). The CDR3 sequence: CASSLPTRFPTGENYGYTF. DNA for the CDR3: TGTGCCAGCAGCTTACCAACGCGTTTCCCGACCGGGGAGAACTATGGCTACACCTTC.

The chain has TRBV6-5 and TRBJ2-2, with D tentatively TRBD1 (5 bases). Germline CDR1 is MNHEY and CDR2 is SVGAGI. V shed 3 bases and J shed 6 bases, with 11 bases lying between them. The length of the CDR3 is 14 residues. This CDR3 is CASSYDSWSGELFF. The CDR3 DNA reads as TGTGCCAGCAGTTATGACAGTTGGTCCGGGGAGCTGTTTTTT.

The rearrangement joins TRBV6-5 to TRBJ1-1, with 7 positions matching TRBD1. CDR3 size: 13 residues. CDR1 and CDR2 (germline): MNHEY, SVGAGI. The J segment lost 3 bases and the V segment lost 8 bases, leaving 6 bases of the junction unmatched. As DNA, the CDR3 is TGTGCCAGCGCTCGACAGGGTGACACTGAAGCTTTCTTT. Residues: CASARQGDTEAFF.

The chain employs TRBV7-3 and TRBJ2-5; unclear D gene. The CDR3 covers 13 residues. Deletions cut 2 bases from V and 8 bases from J, with 12 bases between. Germline V CDR1 and CDR2: SGHTA, FQGTGA. CDR3 residues: CASSLERIGTQYF. The CDR3 DNA follows: TGTGCCAGCAGCTTAGAGAGGATTGGTACCCAGTACTTC.

V is TRBV5-1 and J is TRBJ1-4; D is possibly TRBD1 (5 bases). The CDR3 runs to 15 residues. Germline CDR1 reads SGHRS; CDR2 reads YFSETQ. Trimming took 0 bases from V and 7 from J, leaving 13 bases between them. The CDR3 DNA follows: TGCGCCAGCAGCTTGGAAGGGACTTTGGGTGAAAAACTGTTTTTT. It translates to CASSLEGTLGEKLFF.

The chain carries TRBV27 and TRBJ1-4, with 9 nucleotides matching TRBD1. The CDR3 spans 16 residues. The V gene's germline CDR1 is MNHEY and CDR2 SMNVEV (reference sequence). After removal of 7 bases from V and 7 bases from J, the junction contained 13 bases not matched to a gene. The CDR3 DNA is TGTGCCAGCACCGCTCACCACAGGGGGCTAAGTGAAAAACTGTTTTTT. It codes for CASTAHHRGLSEKLFF.

The chain uses TRBV10-2 and TRBJ1-1, with TRBD1 as a possible D gene (5 bases). Germline CDR1 is WSHSY and CDR2 is SAAADI. V was shortened by 5 bases and J by 4 bases, with 8 bases between the two germline ends. The CDR3 consists of 12 residues. CDR3 loop: CASSLDSTEAFF. For the CDR3, the DNA is TGCGCCAGCAGTCTCGACAGCACTGAAGCTTTCTTT.

The chain combines TRBV28 with TRBJ1-2; D may be TRBD1 (5 bases). The CDR3 has 15 residues. CDR1 and CDR2 (germline): MDHEN, SYDVKM. Deletions cut 8 bases from V and 4 bases from J, with 20 bases between. The CDR3 nucleotides read TGTGCCAGCTGGAGTCAGGGCATCTCCCTCTATGGCTACACCTTC. Residues: CASWSQGISLYGYTF.

The rearrangement links TRBV7-8 to TRBJ2-3; unclear D gene. CDR3 length: 14 amino acids. The germline CDR1 and CDR2 sequences are SGHVS and FQNEAQ. Deletions cut 5 bases from V and 1 base from J, with 10 bases between. CDR3 residues: CASSPPLGTDTQYF. In DNA, the CDR3 is TGTGCCAGCAGCCCTCCCCTAGGCACAGATACGCAGTATTTT.

The chain is built from TRBV7-9 and TRBJ1-2; D possibly corresponds to TRBD1 (5 bases). Trimming took 1 base from V and 4 from J, leaving 10 bases between them. Germline loops: CDR1 SEHNR, CDR2 FQNEAQ (reference sequence). The CDR3 spans 14 residues. CDR3 sequence: CASSLGADSYGYTF. The DNA of the CDR3 is TGTGCCAGCAGCTTAGGGGCCGACAGCTATGGCTACACCTTC.

The V and J genes are TRBV7-6 and TRBJ2-7; 10 bases are shared with TRBD2. J gave up 6 bases and V 1 base, and 9 bases lay outside the gene matches. The CDR3 contains 16 residues. Per germline, CDR1 SGHVS and CDR2 FNYEAQ. CDR3 sequence reads: CASSLEASGSSVEQYF. In DNA, the CDR3 is TGTGCCAGCAGCTTAGAAGCTAGCGGGAGTAGTGTCGAGCAGTACTTC.